The rows below give T cell receptor beta chains drawn from one sample of a study of shared clonotypes between healthy human individuals. TCRdb's copy holds only in-frame clones and misses some; the assay was immunoSEQ multiplex PCR. The profile shows 550,000 to 750,000 clones, under 95% of them singletons. The sample consisted of naive CD8+ T cells sorted from blood. These receptors all stem from a young man in good health. Each CDR3 is given with its conserved first and last residue. Each record gives: V gene, CDR3 protein.

v_call: TRBV4-1
cdr3_aa: CASSPNEGGTYEQYF

v_call: TRBV2
cdr3_aa: CASSGHDTNQPQHF

v_call: TRBV6-6
cdr3_aa: CASTHGGNQPQHF

v_call: TRBV5-1
cdr3_aa: CASSSTRAGVGYNEQFF

v_call: TRBV9
cdr3_aa: CASSGGQGSILPPGTQYF

v_call: TRBV27
cdr3_aa: CASSSGTSGSYNEQFF

v_call: TRBV11-2
cdr3_aa: CASSDLGQGLYEQYF

v_call: TRBV7-9
cdr3_aa: CASSADGNYGYTF

v_call: TRBV6-1
cdr3_aa: CASRGGLAGDEQYF

v_call: TRBV27
cdr3_aa: CASSFLAGGNEQFF

v_call: TRBV11-2
cdr3_aa: CASSSMYTQETQYF

v_call: TRBV5-6
cdr3_aa: CASSLSYNEQFF

v_call: TRBV4-1
cdr3_aa: CASSRPAVLNTEAFF

v_call: TRBV2
cdr3_aa: CASSSETGINEKLFF

v_call: TRBV11-2
cdr3_aa: CASSLPSGLAGPTPSFF

v_call: TRBV4-3
cdr3_aa: CASSQDPGRYYEQYF

v_call: TRBV6-6
cdr3_aa: CASSWGENEQYF

v_call: TRBV9
cdr3_aa: CASSVGNTGELFF

v_call: TRBV2
cdr3_aa: CASSGDREGYTF

v_call: TRBV9
cdr3_aa: CASSVLAGAINNEGNEQFF

v_call: TRBV14
cdr3_aa: CASRPPNSYEQYF

v_call: TRBV30
cdr3_aa: CAWNSWAGDYEQYF

v_call: TRBV4-1
cdr3_aa: CASSQVAGGPYEQYF

v_call: TRBV19
cdr3_aa: CASSRSGDYQPQHF

v_call: TRBV11-2
cdr3_aa: CASSFPGQVDNEKLFF

v_call: TRBV7-8
cdr3_aa: CASSLRASGAVYEQYF

v_call: TRBV9
cdr3_aa: CASSARQGAVGTDTQYF

v_call: TRBV27
cdr3_aa: CASMWGRNTGELFF

v_call: TRBV7-8
cdr3_aa: CASSFSGGLAGVYEQYF

v_call: TRBV2
cdr3_aa: CASSYETGDYEQYF

v_call: TRBV7-9
cdr3_aa: CASSPQSRAGGPYEQFF

v_call: TRBV28
cdr3_aa: CASSLYRGSGGELFF

v_call: TRBV5-1
cdr3_aa: CASSLVVAGNADTQYF

v_call: TRBV7-8
cdr3_aa: CASSLGGAPPGQTSYEQYF

v_call: TRBV10-3
cdr3_aa: CAISESLGNTGELFF

v_call: TRBV15
cdr3_aa: CATSRAAAETNEKLFF

v_call: TRBV11-2
cdr3_aa: CASSPGAPYEQYF

v_call: TRBV28
cdr3_aa: CASSLSGSTDTQYF

v_call: TRBV2
cdr3_aa: CASSVLGGIQETQYF

v_call: TRBV5-4
cdr3_aa: CASSSPGLAGGKSYNEQFF

v_call: TRBV6-1
cdr3_aa: CASTRGQRLSYGYTF

v_call: TRBV7-9
cdr3_aa: CASSPRTGSVRETQYF

v_call: TRBV11-2
cdr3_aa: CASSLGTGTGKPMNTEAFF

v_call: TRBV12-5
cdr3_aa: CASGLPDYNEQFF

v_call: TRBV29-1
cdr3_aa: CSVEGRTGVPSYNEQFF

v_call: TRBV29-1
cdr3_aa: CSVKGLADSASYNEQFF

v_call: TRBV7-8
cdr3_aa: CASSSGGPGYNEQFF

v_call: TRBV18
cdr3_aa: CASSPYTGELFF

v_call: TRBV27
cdr3_aa: CASRSRTAVWDIQYF

v_call: TRBV11-2
cdr3_aa: CASSTSGSYEQYF

v_call: TRBV7-2
cdr3_aa: CASSFYGRGSYEQYF

v_call: TRBV10-2
cdr3_aa: CASSDGTSYEQYF

v_call: TRBV28
cdr3_aa: CASSLLDRFYEQYF

v_call: TRBV29-1
cdr3_aa: CSGRGEPHQETQYF

v_call: TRBV19
cdr3_aa: CASSIYSGSGYEQFF

v_call: TRBV4-1
cdr3_aa: CASSLTLQGYEQYF

v_call: TRBV27
cdr3_aa: CASSSLWLSSTDTQYF

v_call: TRBV19
cdr3_aa: CASSMDYYRGPNTDTQYF

v_call: TRBV27
cdr3_aa: CASRGIGIDYEQYF